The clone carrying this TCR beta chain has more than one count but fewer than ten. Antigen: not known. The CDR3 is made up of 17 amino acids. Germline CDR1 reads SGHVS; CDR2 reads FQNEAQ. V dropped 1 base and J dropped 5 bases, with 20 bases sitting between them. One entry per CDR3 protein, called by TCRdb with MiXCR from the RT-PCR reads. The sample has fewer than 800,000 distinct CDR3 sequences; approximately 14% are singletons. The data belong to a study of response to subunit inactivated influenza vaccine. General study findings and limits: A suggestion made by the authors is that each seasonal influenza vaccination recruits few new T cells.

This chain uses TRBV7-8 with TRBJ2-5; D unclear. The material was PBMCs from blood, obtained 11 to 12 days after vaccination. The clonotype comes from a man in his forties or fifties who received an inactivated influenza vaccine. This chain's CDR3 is CASSLVQSRRSLETQYF. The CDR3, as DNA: TGTGCCAGCAGCTTAGTCCAGTCGCGACGGTCGCTGGAGACCCAGTACTTC.